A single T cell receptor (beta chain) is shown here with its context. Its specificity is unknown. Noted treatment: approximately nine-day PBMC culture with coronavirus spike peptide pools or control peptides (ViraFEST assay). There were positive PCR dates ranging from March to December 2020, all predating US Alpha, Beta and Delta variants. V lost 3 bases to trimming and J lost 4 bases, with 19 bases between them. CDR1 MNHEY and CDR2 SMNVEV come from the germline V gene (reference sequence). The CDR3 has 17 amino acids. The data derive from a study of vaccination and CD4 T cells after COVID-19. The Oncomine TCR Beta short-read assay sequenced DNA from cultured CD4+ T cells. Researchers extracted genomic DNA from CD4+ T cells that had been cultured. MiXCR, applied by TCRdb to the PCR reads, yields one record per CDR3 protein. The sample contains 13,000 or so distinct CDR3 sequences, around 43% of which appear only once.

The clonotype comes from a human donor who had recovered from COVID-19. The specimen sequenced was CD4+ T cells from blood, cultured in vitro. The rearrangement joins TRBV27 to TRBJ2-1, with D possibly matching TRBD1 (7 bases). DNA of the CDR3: TGTGCCAGCAGTTTTTATAGCGTCCAGGGGGGTTACAATGAGCAGTTCTTC. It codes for CASSFYSVQGGYNEQFF.